The 23 T cell receptor beta chains listed next were all sequenced from one sample in a study of sequential checkpoint blockade in melanoma. The method was immunoSEQ multiplex PCR; TCRdb's version includes in-frame clones alone and lacks a portion of them. The table shows more than 10,000 clones, with roughly 28% occurring only once. Treatment in this sample: randomized to nivolumab then ipilimumab (arm A) or the reverse (arm B). This sample comprised tumor tissue (inferred from file names), obtained from a patient given nivolumab and ipilimumab in sequence. These TCRs come from a human donor with melanoma.

The rearrangement links TRBV5-1 to TRBJ2-1, with D possibly being TRBD1 or TRBD2 (5 bases each). CDR3 length equals 15 residues. V was clipped by 3 bases and J by 10 bases, with 20 bases between them. Germline V CDR1 and CDR2: SGHRS, YFSETQ. CDR3 in DNA: TGCGCCAGCAGCTGGGGCCGGACTGGGATCGGGGAGCAGTTCTTC. Its translation: CASSWGRTGIGEQFF.

Many counts were recorded for this clone. CDR3 coding DNA: TGTGCCAGCAGCGTAGCACCAGCCTACGAGCAGTACTTC. Protein product: CASSVAPAYEQYF. The chain uses TRBV9 and TRBJ2-7; D not resolved. CDR3 length: 13 amino acids. V lost 0 bases and J lost 2, with 6 bases in between. The V gene's germline CDR1 is SGDLS and CDR2 YYNGEE.

The chain couples TRBV28 to TRBJ1-5; 9 nucleotides match TRBD1. J gave up 10 bases and V 6 bases, and 10 bases lay outside the gene matches. CDR1 and CDR2 from the germline V gene are MDHEN and SYDVKM. The CDR3 is 14 amino acids. CDR3 nucleotide sequence: TGTGCCAGCAGCCTACAGGGGGCAGTACGACCCCAGCATTTT. Encoded protein: CASSLQGAVRPQHF.

The chain is built from TRBV7-8 and TRBJ1-1, with D hard to call. Germline V gene sequence: CDR1 SGHVS, CDR2 FQNEAQ. V lost 4 bases and J lost 5, with 11 bases in between. The CDR3 has 13 amino acids. As DNA, the CDR3 is TGTGCCAGCAGCTGGGTAGGAAAAACTGAAGCTTTCTTT. This sequence encodes CASSWVGKTEAFF.

The rearrangement links TRBV12-5 to TRBJ2-3; 7 bases map to TRBD2. The CDR3 runs to 14 residues. CDR1 LGHNT and CDR2 FRNRAP come from the germline V gene. CDR3 sequence: CASRGDYSTDTQYF. The CDR3 DNA is TGTGCCAGCCGGGGGGACTATAGCACAGATACGCAGTATTTT. The full variable domain, in which reference TRBV12-5 and TRBJ2-3 provide the parts outside the CDR3, is DARVTQTPRHKVTEMGQEVTMRCQPILGHNTVFWYRQTMMQGLELLAYFRNRAPLDDSGMPKDRFSAEMPDATLATLKIQPSEPRDSAVYFCASRGDYSTDTQYFGPGTRLTVL.

This clone was seen a handful of times. V gene TRBV19 combines with J gene TRBJ1-2; tentative D call: TRBD1 (5 bases). V was cut by 3 bases and J by 7 bases, with 12 bases left in between. Germline CDR1 is LNHDA and CDR2 is SQIVND (reference sequence). This CDR3 has 13 residues. CDR3 in amino acids: CASSISRDVGYTF. The CDR3 DNA reads TGTGCCAGTAGTATCTCCAGGGACGTTGGCTACACCTTC.

In its sample, this clone was seen many times. This sequence joins TRBV11-3 and TRBJ1-2; TRBD1 is a possible D gene (5 bases). Germline V lookup: CDR1 SGHNT, CDR2 YENEEA. Trimming left V 7 bases short and J 6 bases short, with 21 bases between. This CDR3 contains 15 residues. In DNA, the CDR3 is TGTGCCAGCAAAATGGTGGGGCGGGGCCTTGATGGCTACACCTTC. Translating gives CASKMVGRGLDGYTF.

V gene TRBV11-3 combines with J gene TRBJ1-6; TRBD1 might be the D (5 bases). V was trimmed by 1 base and J by 1 base, leaving 8 bases between them. The CDR3 has 16 residues. The germline CDR1 and CDR2 sequences are SGHNT and YENEEA. The CDR3 nucleotides read TGTGCCAGCAGCTTAGGGGGCACGTCCTATAATTCACCCCTCCACTTT. Encoded protein: CASSLGGTSYNSPLHF. Supplemented by reference TRBV11-3 and TRBJ1-6, the full variable domain reads EAGVVQSPRYKIIEKKQPVAFWCNPISGHNTLYWYLQNLGQGPELLIRYENEEAVDDSQLPKDRFSAERLKGVDSTLKIQPAELGDSAVYLCASSLGGTSYNSPLHFGNGTRLTVT.

This chain connects TRBV29-1 to TRBJ2-2; no clear D gene. This CDR3 region has 12 residues. The V gene's germline CDR1 is SQVTM and CDR2 ANQGSEA. Trimming stripped 5 bases from V and 4 bases from J, with 8 bases between. The CDR3, as DNA: TGCAGCGTTCTTAAGGGCACCGGGGAGCTGTTTTTT. As protein: CSVLKGTGELFF.

This clone ranks as medium-sized (0.01 to 0.1%). The chain combines TRBV6-8 with TRBJ2-1; 11 bases map to TRBD2. CDR1 MNHGY and CDR2 SAAAGT come from the germline V gene. V was pared by 6 bases and J by 9 bases, with 10 bases of the junction left unmatched. The CDR3 has 15 residues. The CDR3, as DNA: TGTGCCAGCAGGGGCTTAGCGGGGGGGCTAGGTGAGCAGTTCTTC. Amino acid sequence: CASRGLAGGLGEQFF.

This chain joins TRBV5-1 and TRBJ2-3; 8 bases are a match to TRBD2. CDR1 and CDR2 from the germline V gene are SGHRS and YFSETQ. With V trimmed by 5 bases and J by 4 bases, 15 bases remained unmatched. This CDR3 is built from 17 residues. The CDR3 DNA sequence: TGCGCCAGCAGTCCCGGGCGGGGGGCCCTGGTTGCAGATACGCAGTATTTT. This codes for CASSPGRGALVADTQYF.

This clone was seen at least ten times. V is TRBV7-1 and J is TRBJ1-1; no definite D call. TRBV7-1 is placed among ORFs of uncertain function. V was trimmed by 4 bases and J by 4 bases, leaving 19 bases between them. The CDR3 covers 16 residues. Written as DNA, the CDR3 is TGTGCCAGCAGCTTAAACGCCGGATCGGAGGGCACTGAAGCTTTCTTT. Its translation is CASSLNAGSEGTEAFF.

The chain uses TRBV11-3 and TRBJ1-1; D is uncertain. The V and J ends lost 1 base and 6 bases respectively, with 15 bases between them. The CDR3 loop spans 15 amino acids. Per the germline V gene, CDR1 is SGHNT and CDR2 is YENEEA. The CDR3: CASSLGLSGIAEAFF. In DNA form, the CDR3 reads TGTGCCAGCAGCTTAGGTTTATCGGGAATCGCTGAAGCTTTCTTT.

V is TRBV5-1 and J is TRBJ2-3; TRBD2 aligns across 9 bases. Losses at the gene ends were 3 bases for V and 2 bases for J; bases not matched to a gene: 1. This CDR3 is built from 14 residues. From germline, CDR1 is SGHRS and CDR2 YFSETQ. Written as DNA, the CDR3 is TGCGCCAGCAGCTCTAGCGGGGTCACAGATACGCAGTATTTT. Translating gives CASSSSGVTDTQYF.

The rearrangement uses TRBV12-5 and TRBJ2-7; D gene unclear. V was clipped by 0 bases and J by 1 base, with 13 bases between them. The CDR3 is 16 amino acids. Looked up from germline, CDR1 is LGHNT and CDR2 is FRNRAP. The CDR3 DNA follows: TGTGCTAGTGGTTTGGTACGCGGCCCAGGATCCTACGAGCAGTACTTC. It codes for CASGLVRGPGSYEQYF. Based on the CDR3 plus reference TRBV12-5 and TRBJ2-7, the full variable domain is DARVTQTPRHKVTEMGQEVTMRCQPILGHNTVFWYRQTMMQGLELLAYFRNRAPLDDSGMPKDRFSAEMPDATLATLKIQPSEPRDSAVYFCASGLVRGPGSYEQYFGPGTRLTVT.

The gene calls are TRBV30 and TRBJ2-2, with D tentatively TRBD1 (6 bases). Germline CDR1 and CDR2: GTSNPN and SVGIG (reference sequence). V was cut by 5 bases and J by 0 bases, with 13 bases left in between. The CDR3 has 15 amino acids. The CDR3 here is CAWADGTPNTGELFF. CDR3 bases: TGTGCCTGGGCCGACGGGACACCGAACACCGGGGAGCTGTTTTTT.

The table lists this clone with a few counts. This chain links TRBV19 with TRBJ2-1; possibly TRBD1 for D (5 bases). Germline assignment: CDR1 LNHDA and CDR2 SQIVND (reference sequence). V lost 6 bases, J lost 2 bases, and 17 bases lay in between. The CDR3 is 16 residues long. For the CDR3, the DNA is TGTGCCAGTAGACGGCAGGGTGACCTTCCCTACAATGAGCAGTTCTTC. This codes for CASRRQGDLPYNEQFF. Variable domain in full (rest from reference TRBV19 and TRBJ2-1): DGGITQSPKYLFRKEGQNVTLSCEQNLNHDAMYWYRQDPGQGLRLIYYSQIVNDFQKGDIAEGYSVSREKKESFPLTVTSAQKNPTAFYLCASRRQGDLPYNEQFFGPGTRLTVL.

The chain carries TRBV11-3 and TRBJ2-2; D is perhaps TRBD1 (6 bases). The CDR3 length is 16 residues. With 3 bases removed from V and 1 base from J, the gap between germline ends came to 12 bases. CDR1 is SGHNT and CDR2 is YENEEA in the germline V gene. The CDR3 nucleotides read TGTGCCAGCAGCTTGGTCAGGGGTTGGAACACCGGGGAGCTGTTTTTT. Translation gives CASSLVRGWNTGELFF.

This clone has more than one count but fewer than ten. J is TRBJ2-3 and V is TRBV7-7; D remains ambiguous. Germline V gives CDR1 SSHAT, CDR2 FNYEAQ (reference sequence). This CDR3 has 15 residues. With 1 base removed from V and 2 bases from J, the gap between germline ends came to 10 bases. The DNA for the CDR3 is TGTGCCAGCAGCTTAGATCGTAGAACCACAGATACGCAGTATTTT. It translates to CASSLDRRTTDTQYF.

The chain employs TRBV30 and TRBJ1-5; no clear D gene. V lost 3 bases to trimming and J lost 0 bases, with 6 bases between them. This CDR3 is 13 amino acids long. From germline, CDR1 is GTSNPN and CDR2 SVGIG (reference sequence). The CDR3 coding sequence is TGTGCCTGGAGCGAGAATAGCAATCAGCCCCAGCATTTT. As protein: CAWSENSNQPQHF.

This clone has just a few counts. The rearrangement links TRBV4-1 to TRBJ1-5, with D tentatively TRBD1 (5 bases). The CDR3 totals 16 residues. V lost 1 base and J 7 bases, leaving 17 bases between the germline ends. Germline lookup yields CDR1 MGHRA and CDR2 YSYEKL. DNA of the CDR3: TGCGCCAGCAGCCAAGGGGGTCGGGGCTGGGAGCAGCCCCAGCATTTT. Translated, it gives CASSQGGRGWEQPQHF.

Only one count was recorded for this clone. The V call is TRBV18, the J call TRBJ1-1; the match to TRBD1 covers 7 bases. The germline CDR1 and CDR2 sequences are KGHSH and LQKENI. Trimming at V came to 4 bases and at J to 1 base, leaving 3 bases not matched to a gene. CDR3 length equals 14 residues. CDR3 bases: TGTGCCAGCTCACAGGGGGCCAAGAACACTGAAGCTTTCTTT. It specifies CASSQGAKNTEAFF. The complete variable domain, with remaining parts taken from reference TRBV18 and TRBJ1-1, reads NAGVMQNPRHLVRRRGQEARLRCSPMKGHSHVYWYRQLPEEGLKFMVYLQKENIIDESGMPKERFSAEFPKEGPSILRIQQVVRGDSAAYFCASSQGAKNTEAFFGQGTRLTVV.

This clone was seen a few times. V gene TRBV23-1 combines with J gene TRBJ1-4; TRBD1 aligns across 9 bases. TRBV23-1 is recorded as an ORF, its role being uncertain. The CDR3 consists of 18 residues. V was clipped by 6 bases and J by 8 bases; unmatched bases: 19. This CDR3 is CASSQEHRGRRLSEKLFF. Written as DNA, the CDR3 is TGCGCCAGCAGCCAAGAACACAGGGGGCGCCGTTTAAGCGAAAAACTGTTTTTT.